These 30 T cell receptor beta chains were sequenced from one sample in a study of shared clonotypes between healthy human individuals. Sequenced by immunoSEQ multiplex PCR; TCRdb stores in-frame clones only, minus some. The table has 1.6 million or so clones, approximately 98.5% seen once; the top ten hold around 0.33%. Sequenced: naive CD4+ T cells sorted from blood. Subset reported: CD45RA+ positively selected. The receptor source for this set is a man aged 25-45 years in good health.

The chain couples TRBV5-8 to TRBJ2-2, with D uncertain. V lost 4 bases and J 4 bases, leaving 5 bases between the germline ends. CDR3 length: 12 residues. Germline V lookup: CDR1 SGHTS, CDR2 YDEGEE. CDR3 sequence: CASSRITGELFF. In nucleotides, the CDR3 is TGTGCCAGCAGCCGTATCACCGGGGAGCTGTTTTTT. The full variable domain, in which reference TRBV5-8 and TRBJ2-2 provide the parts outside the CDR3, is EAGVTQSPTHLIKTRGQQATLRCSPISGHTSVYWYQQALGLGLQFLLWYDEGEERNRGNFPPRFSGRQFPNYSSELNVNALELEDSALYLCASSRITGELFFGEGSRLTVL.

The CDR3 DNA follows: TGTGCCAGCATGTGGGATCTGAACACTGAAGCTTTCTTT. This gives the protein CASMWDLNTEAFF. This chain connects TRBV2 to TRBJ1-1; D unresolved. V lost 7 bases and J lost 0, with 9 bases in between. Germline-derived CDR1 and CDR2 are SNHLY and FYNNEI. The CDR3 is 13 amino acids.

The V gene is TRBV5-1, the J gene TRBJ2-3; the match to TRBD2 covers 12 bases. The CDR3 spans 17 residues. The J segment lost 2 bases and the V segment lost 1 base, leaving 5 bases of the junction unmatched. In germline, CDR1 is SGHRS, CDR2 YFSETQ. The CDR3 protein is CASSLSRLAGVTDTQYF. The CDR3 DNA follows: TGCGCCAGCAGCTTGTCACGACTAGCGGGAGTCACAGATACGCAGTATTTT.

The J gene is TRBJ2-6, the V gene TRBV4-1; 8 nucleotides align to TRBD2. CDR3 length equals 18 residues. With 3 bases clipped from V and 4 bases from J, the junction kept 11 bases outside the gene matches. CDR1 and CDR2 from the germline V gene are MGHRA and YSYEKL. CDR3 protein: CASSHKVREGSGANVLTF. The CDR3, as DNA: TGCGCCAGCAGCCACAAAGTACGGGAGGGGTCCGGGGCCAACGTCCTGACTTTC.

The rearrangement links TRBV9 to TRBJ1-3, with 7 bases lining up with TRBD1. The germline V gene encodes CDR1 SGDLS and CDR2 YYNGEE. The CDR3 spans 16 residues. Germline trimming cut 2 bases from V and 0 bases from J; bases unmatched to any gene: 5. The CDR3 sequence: CASSVAQGHSGNTIYF. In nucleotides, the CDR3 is TGTGCCAGCAGCGTGGCACAGGGGCACTCTGGAAACACCATATATTTT. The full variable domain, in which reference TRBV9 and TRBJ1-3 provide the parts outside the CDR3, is DSGVTQTPKHLITATGQRVTLRCSPRSGDLSVYWYQQSLDQGLQFLIQYYNGEERAKGNILERFSAQQFPDLHSELNLSSLELGDSALYFCASSVAQGHSGNTIYFGEGSWLTVV.

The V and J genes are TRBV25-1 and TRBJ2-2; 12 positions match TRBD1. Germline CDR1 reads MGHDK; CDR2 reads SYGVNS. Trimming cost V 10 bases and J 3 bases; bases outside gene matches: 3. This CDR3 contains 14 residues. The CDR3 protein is CATGQGADTGELFF. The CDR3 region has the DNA TGTGCCACGGGACAGGGGGCTGACACCGGGGAGCTGTTTTTT. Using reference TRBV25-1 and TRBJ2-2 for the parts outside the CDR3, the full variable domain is EADIYQTPRYLVIGTGKKITLECSQTMGHDKMYWYQQDPGMELHLIHYSYGVNSTEKGDLSSESTVSRIRTEHFPLTLESARPSHTSQYLCATGQGADTGELFFGEGSRLTVL.

The CDR3 region is CATRGLSGNTIYF. The CDR3 bases are TGTGCCACCCGGGGTCTCTCTGGAAACACCATATATTTT. The rearrangement uses TRBV27 and TRBJ1-3, with D unresolved. V was trimmed by 10 bases and J by 0 bases, leaving 10 bases between them. From germline, CDR1 is MNHEY and CDR2 SMNVEV (reference sequence). This CDR3 has 13 amino acids.

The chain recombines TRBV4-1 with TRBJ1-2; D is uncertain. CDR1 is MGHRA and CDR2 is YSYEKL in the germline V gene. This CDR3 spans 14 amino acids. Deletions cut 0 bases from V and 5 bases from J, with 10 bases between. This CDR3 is CASSQDGSAYGYTF. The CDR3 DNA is TGCGCCAGCAGCCAAGATGGAAGTGCTTATGGCTACACCTTC.

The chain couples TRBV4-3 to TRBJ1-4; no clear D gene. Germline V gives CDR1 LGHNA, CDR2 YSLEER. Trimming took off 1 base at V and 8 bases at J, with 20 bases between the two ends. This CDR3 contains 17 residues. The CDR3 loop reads CASSQGGIGNPGEKLFF. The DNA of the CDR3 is TGCGCCAGCAGCCAAGGGGGTATTGGGAACCCCGGGGAAAAACTGTTTTTT.

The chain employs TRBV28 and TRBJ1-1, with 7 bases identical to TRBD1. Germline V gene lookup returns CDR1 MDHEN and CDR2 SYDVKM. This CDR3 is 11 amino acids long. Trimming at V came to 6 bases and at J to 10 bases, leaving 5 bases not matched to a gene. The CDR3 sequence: CASSQRQGAFF. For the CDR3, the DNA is TGTGCCAGCAGCCAGAGACAGGGAGCTTTCTTT.

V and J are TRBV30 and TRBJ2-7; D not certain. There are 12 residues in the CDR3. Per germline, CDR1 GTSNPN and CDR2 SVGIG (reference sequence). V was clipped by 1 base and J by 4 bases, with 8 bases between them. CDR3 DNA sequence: TGTGCCTGGAGTGACTTGGGATACGAGCAGTACTTC. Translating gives CAWSDLGYEQYF.

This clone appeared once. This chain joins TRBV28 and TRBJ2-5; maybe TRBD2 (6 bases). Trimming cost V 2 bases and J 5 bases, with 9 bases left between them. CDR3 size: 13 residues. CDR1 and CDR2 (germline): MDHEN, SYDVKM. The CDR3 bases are TGTGCCAGCAGTTTACCGGGGGATGAGACCCAGTACTTC. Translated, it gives CASSLPGDETQYF.

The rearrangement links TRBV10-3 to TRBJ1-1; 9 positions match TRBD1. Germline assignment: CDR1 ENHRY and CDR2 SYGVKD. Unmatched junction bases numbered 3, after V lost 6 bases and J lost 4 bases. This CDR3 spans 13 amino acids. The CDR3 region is CAIRSDRGTEAFF. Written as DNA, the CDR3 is TGTGCCATCAGATCGGACAGGGGCACTGAAGCTTTCTTT.

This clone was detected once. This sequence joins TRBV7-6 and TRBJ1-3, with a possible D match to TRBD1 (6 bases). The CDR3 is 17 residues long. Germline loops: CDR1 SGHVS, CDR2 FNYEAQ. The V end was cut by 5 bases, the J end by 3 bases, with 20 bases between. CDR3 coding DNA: TGTGCCAGCAGCCCCCAGGGGAACCGCTATGATGGAAACACCATATATTTT. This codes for CASSPQGNRYDGNTIYF.

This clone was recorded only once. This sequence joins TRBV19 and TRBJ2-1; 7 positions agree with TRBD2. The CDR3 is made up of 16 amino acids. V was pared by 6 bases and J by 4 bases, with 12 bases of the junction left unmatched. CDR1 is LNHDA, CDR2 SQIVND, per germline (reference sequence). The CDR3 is CASRPPGSGPYNEQFF. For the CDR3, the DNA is TGTGCCAGTAGACCCCCCGGTAGCGGGCCATACAATGAGCAGTTCTTC. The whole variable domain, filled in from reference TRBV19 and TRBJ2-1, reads DGGITQSPKYLFRKEGQNVTLSCEQNLNHDAMYWYRQDPGQGLRLIYYSQIVNDFQKGDIAEGYSVSREKKESFPLTVTSAQKNPTAFYLCASRPPGSGPYNEQFFGPGTRLTVL.

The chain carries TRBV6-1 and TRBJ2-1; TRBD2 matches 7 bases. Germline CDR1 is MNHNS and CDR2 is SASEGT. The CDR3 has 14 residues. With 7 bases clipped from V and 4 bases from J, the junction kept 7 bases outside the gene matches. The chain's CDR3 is CASTAMGGYNEQFF. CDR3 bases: TGTGCCAGCACCGCGATGGGGGGGTACAATGAGCAGTTCTTC.

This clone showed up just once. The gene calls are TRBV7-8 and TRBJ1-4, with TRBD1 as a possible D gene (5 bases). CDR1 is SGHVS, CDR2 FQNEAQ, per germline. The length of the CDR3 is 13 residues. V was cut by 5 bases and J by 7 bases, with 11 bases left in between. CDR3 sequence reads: CASSPRGGEKLFF. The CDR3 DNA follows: TGTGCCAGCAGCCCCCGGGGGGGTGAAAAACTGTTTTTT.

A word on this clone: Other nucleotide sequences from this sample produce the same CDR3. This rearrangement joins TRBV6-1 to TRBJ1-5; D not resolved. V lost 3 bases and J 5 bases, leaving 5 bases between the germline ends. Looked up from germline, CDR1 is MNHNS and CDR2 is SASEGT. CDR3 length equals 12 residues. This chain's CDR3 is CASSENYQPQHF. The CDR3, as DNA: TGTGCCAGCAGTGAGAACTATCAGCCCCAGCATTTT.

The CDR3: CASSPNRGRGNIQYF. For the CDR3, the DNA is TGTGCCAGCAGCCCAAACAGGGGGCGCGGAAACATTCAGTACTTC. J is TRBJ2-4 and V is TRBV7-2; 9 nucleotides line up with TRBD1. V gave up 5 bases and J gave up 6 bases; unmatched junction bases: 8. Germline CDR1 is SGHTA and CDR2 is FQGNSA. The length of the CDR3 is 15 residues.

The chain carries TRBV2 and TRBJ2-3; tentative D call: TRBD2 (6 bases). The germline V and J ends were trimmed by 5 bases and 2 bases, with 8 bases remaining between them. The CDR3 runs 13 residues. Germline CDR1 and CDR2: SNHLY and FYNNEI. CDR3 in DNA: TGTGCCAGCAGTAGCGGGTCCACAGATACGCAGTATTTT. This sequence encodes CASSSGSTDTQYF.

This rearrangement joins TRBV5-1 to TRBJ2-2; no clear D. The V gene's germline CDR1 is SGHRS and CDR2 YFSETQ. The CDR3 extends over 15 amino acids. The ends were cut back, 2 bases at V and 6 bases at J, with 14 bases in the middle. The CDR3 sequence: CASSFVVGPAGELFF. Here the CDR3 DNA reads TGCGCCAGCAGCTTCGTTGTGGGCCCAGCCGGGGAGCTGTTTTTT.

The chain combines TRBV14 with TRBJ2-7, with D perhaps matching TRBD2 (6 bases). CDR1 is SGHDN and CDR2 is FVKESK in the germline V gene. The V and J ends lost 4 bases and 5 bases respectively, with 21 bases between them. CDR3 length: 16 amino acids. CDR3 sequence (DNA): TGTGCCAGCAGCCCTGGGGGGTTGGGGACTCCCGACGAGCAGTACTTC. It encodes CASSPGGLGTPDEQYF.

CDR3 protein: CAIRDLLQGSEQYF. In DNA form, the CDR3 reads TGTGCCATCAGGGACCTCTTACAGGGTTCCGAGCAGTACTTC. The V gene is TRBV10-3, the J gene TRBJ2-7; the D gene is possibly TRBD1 (6 bases). Between the trimmed V and J ends, which lost 6 bases and 6 bases, there was a span of 18 bases. The CDR3 has 14 amino acids. CDR1 is ENHRY, CDR2 SYGVKD, per germline.

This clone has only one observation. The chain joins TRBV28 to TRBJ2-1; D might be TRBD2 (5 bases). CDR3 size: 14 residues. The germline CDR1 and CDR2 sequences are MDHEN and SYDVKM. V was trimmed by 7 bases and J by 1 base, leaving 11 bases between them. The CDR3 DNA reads TGTGCCAGCAACGAGGGTTCGTCCTACAATGAGCAGTTCTTC. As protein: CASNEGSSYNEQFF.

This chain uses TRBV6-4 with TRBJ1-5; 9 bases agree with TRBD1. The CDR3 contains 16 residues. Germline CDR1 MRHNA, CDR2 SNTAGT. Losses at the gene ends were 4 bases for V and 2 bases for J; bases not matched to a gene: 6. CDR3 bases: TGTGCCAGCAGTGTCCCGACAGGGGGTTGCAATCAGCCCCAGCATTTT. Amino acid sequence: CASSVPTGGCNQPQHF.

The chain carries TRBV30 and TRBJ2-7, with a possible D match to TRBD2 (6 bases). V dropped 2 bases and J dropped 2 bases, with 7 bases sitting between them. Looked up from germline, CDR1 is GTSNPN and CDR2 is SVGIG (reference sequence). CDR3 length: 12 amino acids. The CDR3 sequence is CAWSSGPYEQYF. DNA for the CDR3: TGTGCCTGGAGTAGCGGGCCCTACGAGCAGTACTTC.

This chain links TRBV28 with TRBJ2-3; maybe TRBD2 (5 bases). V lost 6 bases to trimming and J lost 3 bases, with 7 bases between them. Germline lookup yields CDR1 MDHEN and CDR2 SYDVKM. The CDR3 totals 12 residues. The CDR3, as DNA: TGTGCCAGCAGAGCGGTAACAGATACGCAGTATTTT. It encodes CASRAVTDTQYF.

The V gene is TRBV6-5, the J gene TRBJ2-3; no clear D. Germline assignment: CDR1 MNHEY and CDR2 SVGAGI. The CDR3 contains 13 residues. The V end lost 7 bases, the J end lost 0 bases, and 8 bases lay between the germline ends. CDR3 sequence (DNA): TGTGCCAGCAAACCGGGTAGCACAGATACGCAGTATTTT. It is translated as CASKPGSTDTQYF.

CDR3 amino acids: CASSLAGGPSGSGNTIYF. DNA for the CDR3: TGCGCCAGCAGCTTGGCGGGGGGACCCTCGGGGTCTGGAAACACCATATATTTT. The V and J genes are TRBV5-1 and TRBJ1-3, with D possibly being TRBD1 (5 bases). CDR1 SGHRS and CDR2 YFSETQ come from the germline V gene. The CDR3 covers 18 residues. Trimming took off 0 bases at V and 1 base at J, with 17 bases between the two ends.

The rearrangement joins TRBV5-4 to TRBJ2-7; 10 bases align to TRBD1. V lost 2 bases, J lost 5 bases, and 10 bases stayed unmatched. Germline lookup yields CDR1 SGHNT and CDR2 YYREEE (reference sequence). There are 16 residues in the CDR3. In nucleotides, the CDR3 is TGTGCCAGCAGCTTCATCTCCGGGACAGGGGCCAACGAGCAGTACTTC. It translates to CASSFISGTGANEQYF.